What follows are 31 T cell receptor beta chains derived from one specimen sequenced in a study of Graves' ophthalmopathy and Graves' hyperthyroidism. Amplifying from RNA transcripts, the study obtained TCR beta CDR3 regions. First-round RT-PCR employed HTBI primers, with a second-round multiplex PCR after it. TCRdb reprocessed the multiplex PCR reads with MiXCR, giving one entry per CDR3 protein. Among 350,000 to 400,000 distinct CDR3 sequences listed, about 17% were seen once. Sequenced: peripheral blood. The receptors derive from a woman aged 18-29 years with Graves' ophthalmopathy.

This clonotype was detected ten times or more. V and J are TRBV6-5 and TRBJ1-1; D perhaps matches TRBD1 (5 bases). The CDR3 length is 14 residues. Germline lookup yields CDR1 MNHEY and CDR2 SVGAGI. V lost 6 bases, J lost 1 base, and 12 bases lay in between. The CDR3 region is CASRLDSSNTEAFF. In DNA, the CDR3 is TGTGCCAGCAGACTCGACAGCTCGAACACTGAAGCTTTCTTT.

Many counts were recorded for this clonotype. The junction departs from the called germline gene at one end, perhaps through a read error. V and J are TRBV2 and TRBJ1-5; 7 nucleotides match TRBD1. Germline V gene data show CDR1 as SNHLY and CDR2 as FYNNEI. The CDR3 consists of 14 residues. CDR3 protein: CASREGQGNQPQHF. The CDR3 DNA is TGTGCCAGCAGGGAAGGACAGGGCAATCAGCCCCAGCATTTT.

This clonotype was recorded many times. The chain joins TRBV2 to TRBJ2-7; TRBD2 aligns across 9 bases. The CDR3 consists of 15 residues. The germline V gene has CDR1 SNHLY and CDR2 FYNNEI. The J segment lost 5 bases and the V segment lost 5 bases, leaving 10 bases of the junction unmatched. CDR3 DNA: TGTGCCAGCAGTTTCTTAGCGGGAGAATCTAACGAGCAGTACTTC. Its translation is CASSFLAGESNEQYF.

This clonotype was found many times. The chain has TRBV19 and TRBJ1-2; no clear D gene. CDR1 is LNHDA, CDR2 SQIVND, per germline (reference sequence). The CDR3 totals 14 residues. The ends were cut back, 6 bases at V and 4 bases at J, with 15 bases in the middle. CDR3 sequence: CASSLSDRFYGYTF. The CDR3 DNA is TGTGCCAGTAGCCTGTCGGACCGCTTCTATGGCTACACCTTC.

This clonotype has ten or more counts. The V call is TRBV20-1, the J call TRBJ2-5; D might be TRBD1 (5 bases). Germline CDR1 DFQATT, CDR2 SNEGSKA (reference sequence). The CDR3 extends over 13 amino acids. The ends were cut back, 2 bases at V and 5 bases at J, with 12 bases in the middle. This chain's CDR3 is CSARIRGSETQYF. CDR3 bases: TGCAGTGCTAGAATTAGGGGTAGCGAGACCCAGTACTTC.

The rearrangement uses TRBV30 and TRBJ1-5; the D is unclear. Germline CDR1 and CDR2: GTSNPN and SVGIG (reference sequence). With 1 base removed from V and 0 bases from J, the gap between germline ends came to 7 bases. This CDR3 is built from 14 residues. The chain's CDR3 is CAWSEGYSNQPQHF. CDR3 coding DNA: TGTGCCTGGAGTGAAGGGTATAGCAATCAGCCCCAGCATTTT.

The chain links TRBV18 to TRBJ2-5, with TRBD1 matching over 9 bases. The CDR3 length is 17 residues. J gave up 4 bases and V 4 bases, and 13 bases lay outside the gene matches. Germline V gene sequence: CDR1 KGHSH, CDR2 LQKENI. Written as DNA, the CDR3 is TGTGCCAGCTCACGAAGCGCCTCGGGACAGGGCGGAGAGACCCAGTACTTC. Its protein is CASSRSASGQGGETQYF. The complete variable domain, with remaining parts taken from reference TRBV18 and TRBJ2-5, reads NAGVMQNPRHLVRRRGQEARLRCSPMKGHSHVYWYRQLPEEGLKFMVYLQKENIIDESGMPKERFSAEFPKEGPSILRIQQVVRGDSAAYFCASSRSASGQGGETQYFGPGTRLLVL.

This clonotype was picked up many times. The J gene is TRBJ2-7, the V gene TRBV6-5, with 8 bases matching TRBD1. Per the germline V gene, CDR1 is MNHEY and CDR2 is SVGAGI. The junction had 4 bases not matched to a gene; V was cut back by 0 bases and J by 3 bases. There are 15 residues in the CDR3. CDR3 sequence reads: CASSYSWTGNYEQYF. For the CDR3, the DNA is TGTGCCAGCAGTTACTCGTGGACAGGGAACTACGAGCAGTACTTC.

This clonotype was detected ten times or more. The chain has TRBV30 and TRBJ1-5; D unresolved. The CDR3 totals 14 residues. V was clipped by 0 bases and J by 2 bases, with 8 bases between them. Looked up from germline, CDR1 is GTSNPN and CDR2 is SVGIG (reference sequence). In nucleotides, the CDR3 is TGTGCCTGGAGTGTACATTGGGGCAATCAGCCCCAGCATTTT. Protein product: CAWSVHWGNQPQHF. The full variable domain, with the rest looked up from reference TRBV30 and TRBJ1-5, is SQTIHQWPATLVQPVGSPLSLECTVEGTSNPNLYWYRQAAGRGLQLLFYSVGIGQISSEVPQNLSASRPQDRQFILSSKKLLLSDSGFYLCAWSVHWGNQPQHFGDGTRLSIL.

The rearrangement uses TRBV7-2 and TRBJ2-5; 8 bases map to TRBD1. The V gene end was trimmed by 5 bases and the J gene end by 3 bases; junction bases not matched to a gene: 5. Germline V CDR1 and CDR2: SGHTA, FQGNSA. CDR3 length: 14 amino acids. The CDR3 is CASSPDRGEETQYF. The DNA for the CDR3 is TGTGCCAGCAGCCCAGACAGGGGAGAAGAGACCCAGTACTTC.

This clonotype has at least ten counts. The chain uses TRBV9 and TRBJ2-5; 9 positions match TRBD1. The CDR3 is made up of 15 amino acids. Germline CDR1 SGDLS, CDR2 YYNGEE. The trim removed 7 bases at V and 4 bases at J, leaving 11 bases unmatched. The CDR3 bases are TGTGCCAGCTCCCGAGGACAGGGGAGGCCAGAGACCCAGTACTTC. It yields the protein CASSRGQGRPETQYF.

This clonotype has at least ten counts. Compared with germline, one end of the junction differs, possibly owing to a read error. The chain has TRBV11-2 and TRBJ2-7, with D maybe TRBD1 (6 bases). The CDR3 spans 14 residues. Germline CDR1 reads SGHAT; CDR2 reads FQNNGV. In DNA, the CDR3 is TGTGCCAGCAGCTTAGATCCGCAGGGGCTCGAGCGGTACTTC. Translated: CASSLDPQGLERYF.

This chain links TRBV7-2 with TRBJ2-5; D is ambiguous. V gave up 3 bases and J gave up 4 bases, with 9 bases separating them. The CDR3 covers 13 residues. Germline V gene data show CDR1 as SGHTA and CDR2 as FQGNSA. The DNA of the CDR3 is TGTGCCAGCAGCTTGTCCCACGTAGAGACCCAGTACTTC. It translates to CASSLSHVETQYF.

This clonotype was detected a few times. The genes are TRBV30 and TRBJ2-5, with D possibly TRBD1 on 8 matching bases. The CDR3 extends over 15 amino acids. With 0 bases removed from V and 4 bases from J, the gap between germline ends came to 15 bases. Per germline, CDR1 GTSNPN and CDR2 SVGIG (reference sequence). The CDR3 DNA reads as TGTGCCTGGAGTGTACAGGGGGGGCCGGGAGAGACCCAGTACTTC. Translation gives CAWSVQGGPGETQYF.

There are many counts of this clonotype. The rearrangement uses TRBV28 and TRBJ1-5; maybe TRBD1 (6 bases). V was trimmed by 8 bases and J by 3 bases, leaving 14 bases between them. CDR1 is MDHEN and CDR2 is SYDVKM in the germline V gene. There are 14 residues in the CDR3. CDR3 nucleotides: TGTGCCAGCGGGGTAGGGACAATCAATCAGCCCCAGCATTTT. It specifies CASGVGTINQPQHF.

This clonotype was counted many times. This chain links TRBV25-1 with TRBJ2-4; D unclear. The CDR3 length is 13 residues. The V gene lost 0 bases and the J gene lost 5 bases, with 5 bases spanning the gap. Germline V gives CDR1 MGHDK, CDR2 SYGVNS. Here the CDR3 reads CASSEYGENIQYF. CDR3 sequence (DNA): TGTGCCAGCAGTGAATATGGGGAAAACATTCAGTACTTC.

The table lists this clonotype with many counts. The J gene is TRBJ1-5, the V gene TRBV6-2 or TRBV6-3, with 9 positions matching TRBD1. The V gene end was trimmed by 6 bases and the J gene end by 4 bases; junction bases not matched to a gene: 7. The CDR3 is 15 amino acids. Germline values: CDR1 MNHEY, CDR2 SVGEGT. The CDR3 DNA sequence: TGTGCCAGCAGCCTATACGACAGGGGGAATCAGCCCCAGCATTTT. This sequence encodes CASSLYDRGNQPQHF.

This chain connects TRBV18 to TRBJ1-1; D is uncertain. The CDR3 runs 16 residues. Trimming shortened V by 4 bases and J by 0 bases, and 15 bases separated the two germline ends. CDR1 and CDR2 from the germline V gene are KGHSH and LQKENI. CDR3 nucleotide sequence: TGTGCCAGCTCACTCTGGGCAAGCCCGATGAACACTGAAGCTTTCTTT. Protein product: CASSLWASPMNTEAFF.

The sample holds many counts of this clonotype. The chain has TRBV28 and TRBJ2-7; TRBD2 agrees at 16 bases. The CDR3 covers 17 residues. With 4 bases clipped from V and 2 bases from J, the junction kept 5 bases outside the gene matches. Germline CDR1 reads MDHEN; CDR2 reads SYDVKM. The CDR3 reads CASSSGTSGRAPYEQYF. The CDR3 region has the DNA TGTGCCAGCAGTTCCGGGACTAGCGGGAGGGCCCCCTACGAGCAGTACTTC. The complete variable domain, with remaining parts taken from reference TRBV28 and TRBJ2-7, reads DVKVTQSSRYLVKRTGEKVFLECVQDMDHENMFWYRQDPGLGLRLIYFSYDVKMKEKGDIPEGYSVSREKKERFSLILESASTNQTSMYLCASSSGTSGRAPYEQYFGPGTRLTVT.

This clonotype was observed at least ten times. V gene TRBV29-1 combines with J gene TRBJ1-5, with 7 positions matching TRBD1. The germline CDR1 and CDR2 sequences are SQVTM and ANQGSEA. The V segment lost 6 bases and the J segment 0 bases; nucleotides outside the gene matches: 5. The CDR3 spans 14 residues. CDR3 sequence (DNA): TGCAGCGTGGCCGGGGACAGTAGCAATCAGCCCCAGCATTTT. As protein: CSVAGDSSNQPQHF.

The chain couples TRBV6-1 to TRBJ2-7; the match to TRBD1 covers 8 bases. V shed 6 bases and J 5 bases; nucleotides not matched to a gene: 12. There are 15 residues in the CDR3. Germline CDR1 and CDR2: MNHNS and SASEGT. The CDR3 DNA sequence: TGTGCCAGCAGCCCCCGGACAGGGCTATCCCACGAGCAGTACTTC. Translated, it gives CASSPRTGLSHEQYF.

In its sample, this clonotype was seen many times. The J gene is TRBJ2-7, the V gene TRBV19; unclear D gene. The CDR3 has 14 amino acids. The germline gives CDR1 LNHDA, CDR2 SQIVND (reference sequence). V lost 5 bases to trimming and J lost 6 bases, with 17 bases between them. CDR3 in amino acids: CASSLRTIGGEQYF. CDR3 nucleotide sequence: TGTGCCAGTAGTCTCCGGACGATCGGCGGCGAGCAGTACTTC.

Ten or more counts support this clonotype. CDR3: CASSYSAMVKAFF. The CDR3 nucleotides are TGTGCCAGCAGTTACTCGGCCATGGTGAAAGCTTTCTTT. The chain combines TRBV6-5 with TRBJ1-1; no clear D. The CDR3 length is 13 residues. The germline gives CDR1 MNHEY, CDR2 SVGAGI. The ends were cut back, 0 bases at V and 9 bases at J, with 11 bases in the middle.

The chain combines TRBV4-3 with TRBJ1-1, with D unresolved. This CDR3 spans 17 amino acids. Trimming removed 4 bases at V and 1 base at J, with 19 bases between. CDR1 is LGHNA and CDR2 is YSLEER in the germline V gene. CDR3 nucleotide sequence: TGCGCCAGCAGCCGAGGAACTATAGGCCGACCGAACACTGAAGCTTTCTTT. It translates to CASSRGTIGRPNTEAFF.

The V call is TRBV28, the J call TRBJ1-6, with TRBD1 identical over 11 bases. CDR3 length: 16 residues. After removal of 6 bases from V and 0 bases from J, the junction contained 1 base not matched to a gene. Germline-derived CDR1 and CDR2 are MDHEN and SYDVKM. The CDR3: CASRGTGGSYNSPLHF. As DNA, the CDR3 is TGTGCCAGCAGGGGGACAGGGGGCTCCTATAATTCACCCCTCCACTTT. Complete variable domain (other parts from reference TRBV28 and TRBJ1-6): DVKVTQSSRYLVKRTGEKVFLECVQDMDHENMFWYRQDPGLGLRLIYFSYDVKMKEKGDIPEGYSVSREKKERFSLILESASTNQTSMYLCASRGTGGSYNSPLHFGNGTRLTVT.

This clonotype was recorded at least ten times. The chain is built from TRBV6-5 and TRBJ1-1; the D is unclear. V lost 0 bases and J 4 bases, leaving 9 bases between the germline ends. From germline, CDR1 is MNHEY and CDR2 SVGAGI. The CDR3 has 14 residues. The CDR3 bases are TGTGCCAGCAGTTACTCGAAGCGGGGCACTGAAGCTTTCTTT. Its protein is CASSYSKRGTEAFF.

This clonotype occurred many times. The chain carries TRBV30 and TRBJ1-2, with D possibly matching TRBD1 (6 bases). V shed 1 base and J shed 1 base, with 7 bases lying between them. The germline gives CDR1 GTSNPN, CDR2 SVGIG (reference sequence). The CDR3 consists of 13 residues. CDR3 amino acids: CAWSGTDNYGYTF. CDR3 sequence (DNA): TGTGCCTGGAGTGGGACAGATAACTATGGCTACACCTTC.

The chain couples TRBV6-2 or TRBV6-3 to TRBJ2-7; D is possibly TRBD2 (6 bases). V gave up 2 bases and J gave up 6 bases, with 14 bases separating them. The CDR3 extends over 14 amino acids. Germline CDR1 is MNHEY and CDR2 is SVGEGT. CDR3 in DNA: TGTGCCAGCAGTTACACCCGATACGGGGGCGAGCAGTACTTC. Residues: CASSYTRYGGEQYF.

This clonotype was seen at least ten times. The chain has TRBV12-3 or TRBV12-4 and TRBJ2-7; TRBD2 might be the D (6 bases). V shed 5 bases and J shed 6 bases, with 14 bases lying between them. CDR3 length: 13 residues. CDR3 residues: CASSPHASAEQYF. CDR3 in DNA: TGTGCCAGCAGTCCGCACGCTAGCGCCGAGCAGTACTTC.

The chain combines TRBV30 with TRBJ2-7, with D tentatively TRBD2 (5 bases). CDR1 is GTSNPN, CDR2 SVGIG, per germline (reference sequence). The CDR3 has 13 amino acids. V shed 2 bases and J shed 0 bases, with 8 bases lying between them. The DNA for the CDR3 is TGTGCCTGGAGTTTTCGGGGCTCCTACGAGCAGTACTTC. Translated: CAWSFRGSYEQYF.

This clonotype was counted ten times or more. The chain is built from TRBV19 and TRBJ1-2; D is perhaps TRBD1 (5 bases). Deletions cut 10 bases from V and 0 bases from J, with 18 bases between. Germline V gene sequence: CDR1 LNHDA, CDR2 SQIVND (reference sequence). The CDR3 contains 15 residues. The CDR3 DNA sequence: TGTGCCACCCACGGAGGGGAGAGGGCTAACTATGGCTACACCTTC. This translates into CATHGGERANYGYTF. The full variable domain, rest sourced from reference TRBV19 and TRBJ1-2, is DGGITQSPKYLFRKEGQNVTLSCEQNLNHDAMYWYRQDPGQGLRLIYYSQIVNDFQKGDIAEGYSVSREKKESFPLTVTSAQKNPTAFYLCATHGGERANYGYTFGSGTRLTVV.